The rows below give T cell receptor beta chains drawn from one sample of a study of technical replicates of blood from a few donors. Profiled with immunoSEQ multiplex PCR; TCRdb holds only in-frame clones, not every one. The data hold about 75,000 clones, with about nine tenths observed a single time. Sequences were obtained from T cells isolated from PBMCs. These receptors were collected from a human donor in good health. Some clones in this sample may be carry-over from other donors' samples. The CDR3 runs from the conserved cysteine through the conserved F or W. D genes are given only for firm matches. Rows may omit the clone size; those that give it use once, few, many or a size class.

J,V,D,size,CDR3,DNA
TRBJ2-1,TRBV9,.,.,CASSVAISPNEQFF,TGTGCCAGCAGCGTAGCAATTAGTCCGAATGAGCAGTTCTTC
TRBJ1-4,TRBV27,.,.,CASSLYGGGGKLFF,TGTGCCAGCAGTTTATATGGGGGCGGTGGAAAACTGTTTTTT
TRBJ2-1,TRBV6-1,TRBD1,.,CASSARDRGRWNEQFF,TGTGCCAGCAGTGCCCGGGACAGGGGGCGTTGGAATGAGCAGTTCTTC
TRBJ2-7,TRBV7-8,TRBD1,.,CASSPPTGTGGIYEQYF,TGTGCCAGCAGCCCGCCCACCGGGACAGGGGGCATCTACGAGCAGTACTTC
TRBJ1-1,TRBV29-1,.,few,CSVGSGLDTEAFF,TGCAGCGTTGGCTCAGGGCTAGACACTGAAGCTTTCTTT
TRBJ2-5,TRBV5-1,.,.,CASSTSPDTTQETQYF,TGCGCCAGCAGCACCTCCCCGGACACCACGCAAGAGACCCAGTACTTC
TRBJ2-5,TRBV25-1,TRBD1,.,CASSGERQGQETQYF,TGTGCCAGCAGTGGGGAGCGACAGGGACAAGAGACCCAGTACTTC
TRBJ2-4,TRBV7-2,TRBD1,.,CASSVVGQGGHIQYF,TGTGCCAGCAGCGTGGTTGGACAGGGCGGACACATTCAGTACTTC
TRBJ1-1,TRBV6-5,.,.,CASSSLHRVWVAFF,TGTGCCAGCAGTTCCCTACACAGGGTCTGGGTAGCTTTCTTT
TRBJ2-5,TRBV5-1,.,.,CASSLEGTPETQYF,TGCGCCAGCAGCTTGGAAGGGACACCAGAGACCCAGTACTTC
TRBJ1-6,TRBV11-2,TRBD1,.,CASSSRGTGGNSPLHF,TGTGCCAGCAGCTCTAGGGGGACAGGGGGAAATTCACCCCTCCACTTT
TRBJ2-7,TRBV18,TRBD2,.,CASSPQTSGGSAEQYF,TGTGCCAGCTCACCTCAGACTAGCGGGGGTTCCGCCGAGCAGTACTTC
TRBJ1-1,TRBV9,.,.,CASSGPTPNTEAFF,TGTGCCAGCAGCGGTCCAACACCGAACACTGAAGCTTTCTTT
TRBJ1-1,TRBV4-1,.,.,CASSQEDGGREAFF,TGCGCCAGCAGCCAAGAGGACGGGGGGCGGGAAGCTTTCTTT
TRBJ2-1,TRBV18,TRBD1,.,CASSTGVSSYNEQFF,TGTGCCAGCTCGACAGGGGTAAGCTCCTACAATGAGCAGTTCTTC
TRBJ1-1,TRBV6-5,TRBD1,.,CASSYVTGLTEAFF,TGTGCCAGCAGTTATGTGACAGGGTTAACTGAAGCTTTCTTT
TRBJ2-7,TRBV7-7,.,few,CASSQNTGSEQYF,TGTGCCAGCAGCCAAAACACAGGGTCCGAGCAGTACTTC
TRBJ1-2,TRBV5-1,TRBD1,once,CASSWGQGSNYGYTF,TGCGCCAGCAGCTGGGGACAGGGGTCTAACTATGGCTACACCTTC
TRBJ2-3,TRBV11-3,TRBD1,.,CASSDRADTQYF,TGTGCCAGCAGCGACAGGGCAGATACGCAGTATTTT
TRBJ1-4,TRBV9,.,.,CASSESRSTNEKLFF,TGTGCCAGTTCAGAATCACGTTCAACTAATGAAAAACTGTTTTTT
TRBJ2-4,TRBV15,TRBD2,.,CATSRAGIAGVAKNIQYF,TGTGCCACCAGCAGAGCCGGTATAGCGGGAGTAGCCAAAAACATTCAGTACTTC
TRBJ2-7,TRBV29-1,.,.,CSVGGVPYEQYF,TGCAGCGTTGGCGGGGTTCCGTACGAGCAGTACTTC
TRBJ2-3,TRBV5-6,.,.,CASSLALTKEVTDTQYF,TGTGCCAGCAGCTTGGCCCTGACCAAGGAGGTCACAGATACGCAGTATTTT
TRBJ2-5,TRBV15,.,.,CATSREFPSDQETQYF,TGTGCCACCAGCAGAGAATTCCCTAGCGACCAAGAGACCCAGTACTTC
TRBJ1-2,TRBV5-6,TRBD1,.,CASSLRVVLVGTGAGYTF,TGTGCCAGCAGCTTGCGTGTCGTTTTGGTCGGGACAGGGGCCGGCTACACCTTC
TRBJ2-7,TRBV11-3,TRBD2,once,CASSLAGGEYEQYF,TGTGCCAGCAGCTTAGCGGGGGGGGAGTACGAGCAGTACTTC
TRBJ1-2,TRBV7-9,TRBD1,.,CASSLAGQGPDGYTF,TGTGCCAGCAGCTTAGCGGGACAGGGGCCGGATGGCTACACCTTC
TRBJ2-7,TRBV6-5,.,.,CASTDRPRYEQYF,TGTGCCAGCACCGACAGGCCCCGCTACGAGCAGTACTTC
TRBJ2-1,TRBV4-1,TRBD2,.,CASSQDLGLARANEQFF,TGCGCCAGCAGCCAAGATCTCGGACTAGCCAGAGCCAATGAGCAGTTCTTC
TRBJ1-1,TRBV7-9,.,.,CASSFSLQDEAFF,TGTGCCAGCAGCTTTTCTTTACAGGATGAAGCTTTCTTT
TRBJ2-4,TRBV7-9,TRBD2,.,CASSRPVREGLAKNIQYF,TGTGCCAGCAGCCGACCGGTGAGGGAGGGCCTAGCCAAAAACATTCAGTACTTC
TRBJ2-1,TRBV13,.,.,CASSLGGVEQFF,TGTGCCAGCAGCCTGGGGGGTGTCGAGCAGTTCTTC
TRBJ2-1,TRBV4-1,TRBD2,.,CASSQVRLAGSSGQFF,TGCGCCAGCAGCCAAGTAAGACTAGCGGGATCCTCGGGGCAGTTCTTC
TRBJ2-6,TRBV14,.,.,CASSLQGPGANVLTF,TGTGCCAGCAGCCTACAGGGACCCGGGGCCAACGTCCTGACTTTC
TRBJ2-3,TRBV7-7,.,.,CASSLGHYTDTQYF,TGTGCTAGCAGCCTGGGACACTACACAGATACGCAGTATTTT
TRBJ1-5,TRBV28,.,.,CASSLGGVMAQHF,TGTGCCAGCAGTTTGGGGGGGGTCATGGCCCAGCATTTT
TRBJ2-1,TRBV6-4,TRBD2,.,CASSEGTSANNEQFF,TGTGCCAGCAGTGAAGGGACTAGCGCGAACAATGAGCAGTTCTTC